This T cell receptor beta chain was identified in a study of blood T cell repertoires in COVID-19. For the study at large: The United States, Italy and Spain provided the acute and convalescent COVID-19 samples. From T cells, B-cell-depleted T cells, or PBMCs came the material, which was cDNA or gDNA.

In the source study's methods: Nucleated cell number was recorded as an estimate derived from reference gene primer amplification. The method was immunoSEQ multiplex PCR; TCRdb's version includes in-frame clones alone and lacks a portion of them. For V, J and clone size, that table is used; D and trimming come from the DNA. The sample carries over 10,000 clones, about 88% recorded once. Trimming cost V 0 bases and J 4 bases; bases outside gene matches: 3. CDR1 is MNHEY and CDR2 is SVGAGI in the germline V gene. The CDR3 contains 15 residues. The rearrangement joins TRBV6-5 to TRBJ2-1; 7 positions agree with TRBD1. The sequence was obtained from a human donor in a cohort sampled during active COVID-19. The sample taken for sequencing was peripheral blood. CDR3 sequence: CASSYSGTEYNEQFF. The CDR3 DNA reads TGTGCCAGCAGTTACTCCGGGACAGAATACAATGAGCAGTTCTTC.